These 29 T cell receptor beta chains were all obtained from the same sample, sequenced in a study of shared clonotypes between healthy human individuals. Libraries were prepared by immunoSEQ multiplex PCR; TCRdb keeps only in-frame clonotypes and omits some of them. Seen here are more than 850,000 clones, approximately 78% observed once, and the top ten hold approximately 0.5%. The sequenced sample consisted of memory CD4+ T cells from PBMCs. Subset reported: CD45RA-negative fraction. The source of these receptors is a man in his late teens or twenties in good health. Some clones in this sample may be carry-over from other donors' samples.

This clone came up many times. Here the CDR3 reads CTSSQVRLAGVNEQFF. DNA of the CDR3: TGCACCAGCAGCCAAGTGCGACTAGCGGGAGTAAATGAGCAGTTCTTC. This chain links TRBV1 with TRBJ2-1; the DNA was not compared with TRBD2, the D call given in the table. TRBV1 is termed a pseudogene. This CDR3 is built from 16 residues.

V and J are TRBV7-2 and TRBJ2-7; D perhaps matches TRBD2 (5 bases). Germline CDR1 SGHTA, CDR2 FQGNSA. This CDR3 contains 15 residues. V was cut by 3 bases and J by 2 bases, with 14 bases left in between. The CDR3 is CASSLNGGRAYEQYF. The CDR3 DNA sequence: TGTGCCAGCAGCTTGAACGGCGGGCGGGCCTACGAGCAGTACTTC.

This clone was seen only a few times. This rearrangement joins TRBV4-1 to TRBJ1-1; D gene uncertain. This CDR3 spans 13 amino acids. Germline V lookup: CDR1 MGHRA, CDR2 YSYEKL. Trimming left V 1 base short and J 0 bases short, with 3 bases between. CDR3 DNA sequence: TGCGCCAGCAGCCAAGTCATGAACACTGAAGCTTTCTTT. Its translation: CASSQVMNTEAFF.

The chain joins TRBV4-1 to TRBJ1-2; no clear D. Trimming took off 1 base at V and 6 bases at J, with 18 bases between the two ends. This CDR3 region has 16 residues. CDR1 is MGHRA and CDR2 is YSYEKL in the germline V gene. The CDR3 DNA sequence: TGCGCCAGCAGCCAAGCTGAGATGATGGTGGCGGATGGCTACACCTTC. Translation gives CASSQAEMMVADGYTF.

The chain joins TRBV6-1 to TRBJ2-1; D is unresolved. The CDR3 sequence is 11 residues long. Germline CDR1 MNHNS, CDR2 SASEGT. Trimming took 6 bases from V and 3 from J, leaving 3 bases between them. The CDR3 region has the DNA TGTGCCAGCAGAAACTACAATGAGCAGTTCTTC. Translating it yields CASRNYNEQFF.

The chain carries TRBV30 and TRBJ2-4, with a possible D match to TRBD1 (6 bases). The CDR3 covers 14 residues. V was clipped by 7 bases and J by 3 bases, with 16 bases between them. CDR1 is GTSNPN, CDR2 SVGIG, per germline (reference sequence). In nucleotides, the CDR3 is TGTGCCTTGATGGACAGCGCGGGCAAAAACATTCAGTACTTC. The encoded protein is CALMDSAGKNIQYF.

The chain joins TRBV7-9 to TRBJ2-1; D not resolved. The CDR3 sequence is 15 residues long. Germline CDR1 and CDR2: SEHNR and FQNEAQ (reference sequence). Trimming stripped 5 bases from V and 2 bases from J, with 13 bases between. The DNA for the CDR3 is TGTGCCAGCAGCCCAACTGGGCACCCCTACAATGAGCAGTTCTTC. It codes for CASSPTGHPYNEQFF.

The V and J genes are TRBV7-9 and TRBJ2-5, with 16 bases that match TRBD2. CDR1 SEHNR and CDR2 FQNEAQ come from the germline V gene (reference sequence). V shed 5 bases, J shed 5 bases, and the junction held 5 bases outside the gene matches. This CDR3 comprises 16 residues. CDR3 bases: TGTGCCAGCAGCGCGGGACTAGCGGGAGGGATCGAGACCCAGTACTTC. Translating gives CASSAGLAGGIETQYF.

The rearrangement joins TRBV5-8 to TRBJ1-1; D is possibly TRBD1 (6 bases). The CDR3 has 15 amino acids. The germline V gene has CDR1 SGHTS and CDR2 YDEGEE. With 5 bases removed from V and 0 bases from J, the gap between germline ends came to 14 bases. CDR3 in DNA: TGTGCCAGCAGGACAGACAGGACCATGAACACTGAAGCTTTCTTT. Translated, it gives CASRTDRTMNTEAFF.

The rearrangement joins TRBV28 to TRBJ2-5, with a possible D match to TRBD2 (7 bases). Germline CDR1 reads MDHEN; CDR2 reads SYDVKM. Trimming pared 6 bases from V and 4 bases from J, leaving 21 bases between. The CDR3 spans 16 residues. The CDR3 bases are TGTGCCAGCAGGGGTGGGGCCGGGGGGCTGATAGAGACCCAGTACTTC. Translated: CASRGGAGGLIETQYF.

The chain is built from TRBV5-1 and TRBJ2-7; D may be TRBD1 (6 bases). Germline values: CDR1 SGHRS, CDR2 YFSETQ. V was clipped by 4 bases and J by 5 bases, with 10 bases between them. There are 12 residues in the CDR3. The CDR3 DNA follows: TGCGCCAGCAGCCGTAACAGGGACGAGCAGTACTTC. Translation gives CASSRNRDEQYF. Complete variable domain (other parts from reference TRBV5-1 and TRBJ2-7): KAGVTQTPRYLIKTRGQQVTLSCSPISGHRSVSWYQQTPGQGLQFLFEYFSETQRNKGNFPGRFSGRQFSNSRSEMNVSTLELGDSALYLCASSRNRDEQYFGPGTRLTVT.

This clone was found a few times. The V call is TRBV29-1, the J call TRBJ2-3; D might be TRBD2 (6 bases). V was clipped by 6 bases and J by 3 bases, with 19 bases between them. Germline V gene sequence: CDR1 SQVTM, CDR2 ANQGSEA. This CDR3 is 15 amino acids long. CDR3: CSVPLMLGTTDTQYF. For the CDR3, the DNA is TGCAGCGTCCCCCTGATGCTGGGGACTACAGATACGCAGTATTTT.

V gene TRBV10-3 combines with J gene TRBJ1-2, with 12 bases fitting TRBD1. Germline V CDR1 and CDR2: ENHRY, SYGVKD. The CDR3 is made up of 14 amino acids. The ends lost 4 bases at V and 4 bases at J; junction bases unmatched: 1. Here the CDR3 DNA reads TGTGCCATCAGTGGGGACAGGGGGCTCTATGGCTACACCTTC. The encoded protein is CAISGDRGLYGYTF.

The V call is TRBV28, the J call TRBJ2-5; the D gene is possibly TRBD1 (6 bases). CDR3 length: 15 amino acids. V was cut by 5 bases and J by 5 bases, with 18 bases left in between. Germline CDR1 MDHEN, CDR2 SYDVKM. CDR3 protein: CASSDRTPGEETQYF. The DNA for the CDR3 is TGTGCCAGCAGTGACAGGACGCCCGGGGAGGAGACCCAGTACTTC.

The chain employs TRBV5-4 and TRBJ2-2; 10 bases are a match to TRBD2. The CDR3 runs 16 residues. Trimming removed 1 base from V and 9 bases from J; junction bases left unmatched: 9. Germline V gene sequence: CDR1 SGHNT, CDR2 YYREEE (reference sequence). The CDR3 here is CASSLFSSGSSRELFF. In DNA form, the CDR3 reads TGTGCCAGCAGCTTGTTTTCTAGCGGGAGTTCGAGGGAGCTGTTTTTT. Using reference TRBV5-4 and TRBJ2-2 for the parts outside the CDR3, the full variable domain is ETGVTQSPTHLIKTRGQQVTLRCSSQSGHNTVSWYQQALGQGPQFIFQYYREEENGRGNFPPRFSGLQFPNYSSELNVNALELDDSALYLCASSLFSSGSSRELFFGEGSRLTVL.

The rearrangement uses TRBV5-5 and TRBJ2-7, with D possibly matching TRBD1 (8 bases). The CDR3 runs to 14 residues. Germline CDR1 is SGHKS and CDR2 is YYEKEE (reference sequence). V lost 4 bases and J 6 bases, leaving 17 bases between the germline ends. The CDR3 spells CASSLSGTGREQYF. DNA for the CDR3: TGTGCCAGCAGCCTAAGCGGGACAGGCCGCGAGCAGTACTTC. The whole variable domain, remainder taken from reference TRBV5-5 and TRBJ2-7, is DAGVTQSPTHLIKTRGQQVTLRCSPISGHKSVSWYQQVLGQGPQFIFQYYEKEERGRGNFPDRFSARQFPNYSSELNVNALLLGDSALYLCASSLSGTGREQYFGPGTRLTVT.

This chain joins TRBV2 and TRBJ2-2; 7 nucleotides align to TRBD1. The CDR3 contains 14 residues. The germline V gene encodes CDR1 SNHLY and CDR2 FYNNEI. The V gene end was trimmed by 8 bases and the J gene end by 0 bases; junction bases not matched to a gene: 3. CDR3 coding DNA: TGTGCCAGCGCCGGGACAGCGAACACCGGGGAGCTGTTTTTT. Residues: CASAGTANTGELFF.

The rearrangement uses TRBV4-1 and TRBJ2-2; a weak D match, TRBD2 (5 bases). Trimming stripped 0 bases from V and 4 bases from J, with 15 bases between. Looked up from germline, CDR1 is MGHRA and CDR2 is YSYEKL. CDR3 length: 17 amino acids. The CDR3 here is CASSQEGYGVATGELFF. The DNA for the CDR3 is TGCGCCAGCAGCCAAGAAGGGTACGGGGTTGCCACCGGGGAGCTGTTTTTT.

V usage is TRBV18 and J usage is TRBJ2-7, with 7 bases that match TRBD2. Germline CDR1 is KGHSH and CDR2 is LQKENI. Trimming took 3 bases from V and 6 from J; bases not matched to a gene: 11. The CDR3 is 15 residues long. In DNA form, the CDR3 reads TGTGCCAGCTCACCGCCCGGGACTAAGGCCCCCGAGCAGTACTTC. Protein: CASSPPGTKAPEQYF. The full variable domain, in which reference TRBV18 and TRBJ2-7 provide the parts outside the CDR3, is NAGVMQNPRHLVRRRGQEARLRCSPMKGHSHVYWYRQLPEEGLKFMVYLQKENIIDESGMPKERFSAEFPKEGPSILRIQQVVRGDSAAYFCASSPPGTKAPEQYFGPGTRLTVT.

CDR3 DNA sequence: TGTGCCAGCAGCACCCGGGACAGGGGCCTTAGTGAAGCTTTCTTT. Translating it yields CASSTRDRGLSEAFF. The chain uses TRBV5-4 and TRBJ1-1, with TRBD1 matching 10 bases. J lost 7 bases, V lost 4 bases, and 10 bases had no gene match. Germline values: CDR1 SGHNT, CDR2 YYREEE (reference sequence). The CDR3 consists of 15 residues.

This chain joins TRBV6-1 and TRBJ1-5; D is possibly TRBD1 (5 bases). From germline, CDR1 is MNHNS and CDR2 SASEGT. Trimming shortened V by 0 bases and J by 1 base, and 10 bases separated the two germline ends. The CDR3 consists of 16 residues. CDR3 in DNA: TGTGCCAGCAGTGAAGCGGGGGGGGTAAGCAATCAGCCCCAGCATTTT. This gives the protein CASSEAGGVSNQPQHF.

This clone came up a few times. The chain uses TRBV7-8 and TRBJ2-1; TRBD1 matches 11 bases. CDR3 length equals 15 residues. Germline V gene sequence: CDR1 SGHVS, CDR2 FQNEAQ. The junction had 7 bases not matched to a gene; V was cut back by 5 bases and J by 7 bases. The CDR3 DNA reads TGTGCCAGCAGCCTTGGACAGGGGGCTTTGAATGAGCAGTTCTTC. Its translation is CASSLGQGALNEQFF.

The rearrangement uses TRBV4-2 and TRBJ1-4; no reliable D call. In germline, CDR1 is LGHNA, CDR2 YNFKEQ. The CDR3 loop spans 15 amino acids. Between the trimmed V and J ends, which lost 0 bases and 7 bases, there was a span of 12 bases. The CDR3 region is CASSQDLEGVEKLFF. The CDR3, as DNA: TGTGCCAGCAGCCAAGACTTAGAAGGAGTTGAAAAACTGTTTTTT.

This sequence joins TRBV11-3 and TRBJ2-1; no firm D call. The V gene lost 8 bases and the J gene lost 11 bases, with 16 bases spanning the gap. The length of the CDR3 is 12 residues. CDR1 SGHNT and CDR2 YENEEA come from the germline V gene. The CDR3 is CASGYNSAQQFF. DNA of the CDR3: TGTGCCAGCGGATATAATTCGGCTCAGCAGTTCTTC. The full variable domain, completed using reference TRBV11-3 and TRBJ2-1, is EAGVVQSPRYKIIEKKQPVAFWCNPISGHNTLYWYLQNLGQGPELLIRYENEEAVDDSQLPKDRFSAERLKGVDSTLKIQPAELGDSAVYLCASGYNSAQQFFGPGTRLTVL.

J is TRBJ1-3 and V is TRBV6-5; TRBD1 agrees at 7 bases. CDR3 size: 16 residues. V lost 0 bases to trimming and J lost 4 bases; unmatched junction nucleotides: 6. Germline V lookup: CDR1 MNHEY, CDR2 SVGAGI. The CDR3 nucleotides are TGTGCCAGCAGTTACTCGAGAAGACAGGGAGGAAACACCATATATTTT. Its protein is CASSYSRRQGGNTIYF.

V gene TRBV6-1 combines with J gene TRBJ1-1, with D unclear. This CDR3 has 14 amino acids. Trimming took 7 bases from V and 0 from J, leaving 12 bases between them. The V gene's germline CDR1 is MNHNS and CDR2 SASEGT. The CDR3, as DNA: TGTGCCAGCACGCAGTCTTACTTGAACACTGAAGCTTTCTTT. The encoded protein is CASTQSYLNTEAFF.

For this clone: Additional DNA sequences in this sample encode the identical CDR3. This chain links TRBV12-5 with TRBJ2-6; D remains unclear. Trimming cost V 2 bases and J 1 base, with 0 bases left between them. The CDR3 length is 13 residues. Germline CDR1 LGHNT, CDR2 FRNRAP. CDR3 region: CASGLSGANVLTF. For the CDR3, the DNA is TGTGCTAGTGGTTTGTCTGGGGCCAACGTCCTGACTTTC. Full variable domain (rest looked up from reference TRBV12-5 and TRBJ2-6): DARVTQTPRHKVTEMGQEVTMRCQPILGHNTVFWYRQTMMQGLELLAYFRNRAPLDDSGMPKDRFSAEMPDATLATLKIQPSEPRDSAVYFCASGLSGANVLTFGAGSRLTVL.

The chain recombines TRBV14 with TRBJ2-1; either TRBD1 or TRBD2 may supply D (5 bases each). Trimming pared 0 bases from V and 3 bases from J, leaving 12 bases between. The CDR3 covers 16 residues. Germline V gene data show CDR1 as SGHDN and CDR2 as FVKESK. In DNA, the CDR3 is TGTGCCAGCAGCCAAGAAGGGCCAGGGAGCTACAATGAGCAGTTCTTC. Its protein is CASSQEGPGSYNEQFF.

The V and J genes are TRBV7-2 and TRBJ1-4; 8 bases are a match to TRBD1. Germline loops: CDR1 SGHTA, CDR2 FQGNSA. The V gene end was trimmed by 5 bases and the J gene end by 7 bases; junction bases not matched to a gene: 9. The CDR3 runs 15 residues. CDR3 nucleotide sequence: TGTGCCAGCAGCCAAAACAGGGGGTTTATTGAAAAACTGTTTTTT. This translates into CASSQNRGFIEKLFF.